What follows are 23 T cell receptor beta chains derived from one specimen sequenced in a study of shared clonotypes between healthy human individuals. TCRdb's table, derived via immunoSEQ multiplex PCR, lists solely in-frame clones and lacks some. The sample consists of about 2.3 million clones, about 92% of them appearing once. The sequenced sample consisted of naive CD4+ T cells from PBMCs. Subset indicated: CD45RA+ positively selected. These receptors were taken from a man aged 18 to 30 in good health. Some clones in this sample may be carry-over from other donors' samples.

This sequence joins TRBV18 and TRBJ2-7; the match to TRBD2 covers 11 bases. V trimming: 3 bases; J trimming: 5 bases; junction bases outside the gene matches: 6. Germline V gene data show CDR1 as KGHSH and CDR2 as LQKENI. The CDR3 has 15 residues. As DNA, the CDR3 is TGTGCCAGCTCACCCTCACTAGCGGGAGACAACGAGCAGTACTTC. This codes for CASSPSLAGDNEQYF.

This clone occurred a few times. The V gene is TRBV14, the J gene TRBJ1-1, with D possibly being TRBD1 (5 bases). V was shortened by 4 bases and J by 1 base, with 13 bases between the two germline ends. Per the germline V gene, CDR1 is SGHDN and CDR2 is FVKESK. The CDR3 has 15 amino acids. The CDR3 coding sequence is TGTGCCAGCAGCCCGATCACCGGACAGAACACTGAAGCTTTCTTT. Translation: CASSPITGQNTEAFF. Together with reference TRBV14 and TRBJ1-1, the CDR3 gives the full variable domain: EAGVTQFPSHSVIEKGQTVTLRCDPISGHDNLYWYRRVMGKEIKFLLHFVKESKQDESGMPNNRFLAERTGGTYSTLKVQPAELEDSGVYFCASSPITGQNTEAFFGQGTRLTVV.

V usage is TRBV11-2 and J usage is TRBJ2-7; D not certain. Germline CDR1 reads SGHAT; CDR2 reads FQNNGV. The ends were cut back, 2 bases at V and 2 bases at J, with 4 bases in the middle. The CDR3 is made up of 12 amino acids. CDR3 residues: CASSLYTYEQYF. Here the CDR3 DNA reads TGTGCCAGCAGCTTATACACCTACGAGCAGTACTTC.

This chain uses TRBV6-6 with TRBJ1-5, with D unclear. Germline CDR1 MNHNY, CDR2 SVGAGI (reference sequence). V lost 8 bases and J 4 bases, leaving 18 bases between the germline ends. The CDR3 consists of 15 residues. The DNA of the CDR3 is TGTGCCAGCTCTGCAGTTTCCTCCTTTAATCAGCCCCAGCATTTT. Protein product: CASSAVSSFNQPQHF.

The chain joins TRBV11-2 to TRBJ1-1; TRBD1 matches 7 bases. Germline V CDR1 and CDR2: SGHAT, FQNNGV. V dropped 2 bases and J dropped 0; count of bases not matched to a gene: 3. The CDR3 has 15 amino acids. As DNA, the CDR3 is TGTGCCAGCAGCTTACTACAGGGGTTGAACACTGAAGCTTTCTTT. Translated, it gives CASSLLQGLNTEAFF.

The chain employs TRBV7-2 and TRBJ2-5, with a tentative D call TRBD1 (6 bases). Germline lookup yields CDR1 SGHTA and CDR2 FQGNSA. The CDR3 length is 15 residues. V lost 5 bases, J lost 5 bases, and 18 bases lay in between. DNA for the CDR3: TGTGCCAGCAGCCCCAGGGGCACACCATCGGAGACCCAGTACTTC. Residues: CASSPRGTPSETQYF.

The chain couples TRBV5-1 to TRBJ2-7, with D perhaps matching TRBD1 or TRBD2 (5 bases each). CDR3 length: 16 residues. The V and J ends lost 4 bases and 3 bases respectively, with 20 bases between them. From germline, CDR1 is SGHRS and CDR2 YFSETQ. CDR3 nucleotides: TGCGCCAGCAGCCGGGAACCCGGGACGGGATACTACGAGCAGTACTTC. This sequence encodes CASSREPGTGYYEQYF.

The chain joins TRBV4-1 to TRBJ1-3; no definite D call. The CDR3 covers 15 residues. The germline V gene encodes CDR1 MGHRA and CDR2 YSYEKL. V lost 0 bases to trimming and J lost 4 bases, with 10 bases between them. The CDR3, as DNA: TGCGCCAGCAGCCAAGATCCTGGGCAGGGAAACACCATATATTTT. It is translated as CASSQDPGQGNTIYF.

The rearrangement uses TRBV6-1 and TRBJ2-5, with unresolved D. Germline V gene sequence: CDR1 MNHNS, CDR2 SASEGT. The CDR3 loop spans 15 amino acids. Trimming pared 7 bases from V and 2 bases from J, leaving 17 bases between. Here the CDR3 reads CASNPHPSQQETQYF. CDR3 DNA: TGTGCCAGCAACCCCCACCCCAGCCAACAAGAGACCCAGTACTTC.

The rearrangement joins TRBV13 to TRBJ1-4, with a tentative D call TRBD1 (5 bases). This CDR3 region has 13 residues. Germline assignment: CDR1 PRHDT and CDR2 FYEKMQ (reference sequence). Trimming took 5 bases from V and 8 from J, leaving 12 bases between them. The CDR3 loop is CASSPRPGEKLFF. CDR3 DNA sequence: TGTGCCAGCAGCCCTCGACCAGGGGAAAAACTGTTTTTT.

The DNA for the CDR3 is TGTGCCAGTAGCCCCCCGGGACGCGGAAACACCATATATTTT. Residues: CASSPPGRGNTIYF. The J gene is TRBJ1-3, the V gene TRBV19, with D tentatively TRBD1 (5 bases). Germline CDR1 reads LNHDA; CDR2 reads SQIVND (reference sequence). The CDR3 consists of 14 residues. The V and J ends lost 6 bases and 4 bases respectively, with 13 bases between them.

The genes are TRBV20-1 and TRBJ2-7; D remains unclear. This CDR3 has 11 amino acids. V was pared by 6 bases and J by 6 bases, with 12 bases between. The germline V gene encodes CDR1 DFQATT and CDR2 SNEGSKA (reference sequence). CDR3 residues: CSAPDLSEQYF. In nucleotides, the CDR3 is TGCAGTGCCCCCGATCTCTCCGAGCAGTACTTC.

The genes are TRBV9 and TRBJ1-4; 8 nucleotides line up with TRBD1. Germline values: CDR1 SGDLS, CDR2 YYNGEE. V was clipped by 4 bases and J by 7 bases; unmatched bases: 3. The CDR3 runs to 13 residues. CDR3 nucleotide sequence: TGTGCCAGCAGCAGGACAGGGTCTGAAAAACTGTTTTTT. Its translation: CASSRTGSEKLFF.

This rearrangement joins TRBV7-3 to TRBJ2-2, with TRBD2 matching 8 bases. The J segment lost 8 bases and the V segment lost 5 bases, leaving 13 bases of the junction unmatched. Germline V gives CDR1 SGHTA, CDR2 FQGTGA. The CDR3 totals 16 residues. This chain's CDR3 is CASSRASGRASGELFF. CDR3 DNA: TGTGCCAGCAGCCGAGCTTCCGGGAGGGCCTCGGGGGAGCTGTTTTTT.

The rearrangement links TRBV28 to TRBJ2-7; 7 nucleotides line up with TRBD2. With V trimmed by 5 bases and J by 5 bases, 12 bases remained unmatched. Germline V gene lookup returns CDR1 MDHEN and CDR2 SYDVKM. There are 15 residues in the CDR3. CDR3 sequence: CASSTLGGGIDEQYF. Here the CDR3 DNA reads TGTGCCAGCAGTACCCTGGGGGGAGGGATTGACGAGCAGTACTTC.

Of note for this clone: Other DNA sequences of this sample code for an identical CDR3. The rearrangement uses TRBV2 and TRBJ2-2, with D possibly being TRBD1 (5 bases). V was trimmed by 7 bases and J by 3 bases, leaving 12 bases between them. This CDR3 region has 14 residues. CDR1 and CDR2 (germline): SNHLY, FYNNEI. CDR3 amino acids: CASKGQGHTGELFF. The CDR3 DNA follows: TGTGCCAGCAAGGGGCAGGGTCACACCGGGGAGCTGTTTTTT.

The V call is TRBV5-6, the J call TRBJ2-7; D perhaps matches TRBD2 (6 bases). The germline V gene encodes CDR1 SGHDT and CDR2 YYEEEE. This CDR3 has 14 amino acids. V was clipped by 1 base and J by 4 bases, with 12 bases between them. CDR3 nucleotides: TGTGCCAGCAGCTTGTTTCCGGGAGCGTACGAGCAGTACTTC. It yields the protein CASSLFPGAYEQYF.

The rearrangement uses TRBV29-1 and TRBJ1-3; D might be TRBD1 (5 bases). This CDR3 region has 14 residues. V dropped 5 bases and J dropped 6 bases, with 17 bases sitting between them. Germline V CDR1 and CDR2: SQVTM, ANQGSEA. As DNA, the CDR3 is TGCAGCGTTCACGTCCGGGGGTTGAAAAACACCATATATTTT. The encoded protein is CSVHVRGLKNTIYF.

The rearrangement joins TRBV18 to TRBJ2-3; TRBD1 matches at 8 bases. Germline V lookup: CDR1 KGHSH, CDR2 LQKENI. J lost 2 bases, V lost 6 bases, and 16 bases had no gene match. The CDR3 loop spans 18 amino acids. In DNA form, the CDR3 reads TGTGCCAGCTCGCCTACCGGGGTGCAGGGGGCGATCACAGATACGCAGTATTTT. Translating gives CASSPTGVQGAITDTQYF.

The CDR3: CASSSFNNEQFF. Here the CDR3 DNA reads TGTGCCAGTAGTAGCTTCAACAATGAGCAGTTCTTC. The gene calls are TRBV19 and TRBJ2-1; D remains ambiguous. CDR3 length: 12 residues. Trimming took 4 bases from V and 5 from J, leaving 6 bases between them. The V gene's germline CDR1 is LNHDA and CDR2 SQIVND (reference sequence). The variable domain in full, completed from reference TRBV19 and TRBJ2-1, reads DGGITQSPKYLFRKEGQNVTLSCEQNLNHDAMYWYRQDPGQGLRLIYYSQIVNDFQKGDIAEGYSVSREKKESFPLTVTSAQKNPTAFYLCASSSFNNEQFFGPGTRLTVL.

V gene TRBV28 combines with J gene TRBJ2-7; the match to TRBD2 covers 12 bases. V gave up 8 bases and J gave up 3 bases; unmatched junction bases: 5. CDR1 MDHEN and CDR2 SYDVKM come from the germline V gene. The CDR3 has 14 amino acids. The CDR3 sequence is CASGTSGRNYEQYF. The CDR3 nucleotides are TGTGCCAGCGGCACTAGCGGGAGGAACTACGAGCAGTACTTC.

V gene TRBV28 combines with J gene TRBJ2-2, with D tentatively TRBD1 or TRBD2 (6 bases each). V lost 4 bases to trimming and J lost 6 bases, with 15 bases between them. The CDR3 is 15 amino acids. CDR1 and CDR2 (germline): MDHEN, SYDVKM. Here the CDR3 reads CASSWGGGGSGELFF. The CDR3 bases are TGTGCCAGCAGTTGGGGTGGAGGGGGTTCCGGGGAGCTGTTTTTT.

The chain combines TRBV5-1 with TRBJ2-3, with D tentatively TRBD2 (6 bases). The CDR3 is 15 residues long. V was clipped by 2 bases and J by 0 bases, with 10 bases between them. CDR1 is SGHRS and CDR2 is YFSETQ in the germline V gene. CDR3: CASSFEGTSTDTQYF. The CDR3 region has the DNA TGCGCCAGCAGCTTTGAAGGGACTAGCACAGATACGCAGTATTTT.